These 21 T cell receptor beta chains share one sample of origin, sequenced in a study of T cell responses to AZD1222 COVID-19 vaccine. The data were produced by immunoSEQ multiplex PCR, yet TCRdb's version contains in-frame clones alone and is incomplete. The sample has about 96,000 clones; 70% to 90% are singletons. The sequencing here drew on peripheral blood, taken on day 0 of AZD1222 vaccination. These receptors originate from an adult in good health.

CDR3 nucleotides: TGTGCCAGCAGTTTGTCAACAGGGGGCTTTACACCCCTCCACTTT. Its translation is CASSLSTGGFTPLHF. V usage is TRBV6-2 or TRBV6-3 and J usage is TRBJ1-6, with 9 bases identical to TRBD1. Losses at the gene ends were 4 bases for V and 11 bases for J; bases not matched to a gene: 9. The V gene's germline CDR1 is MNHEY and CDR2 SVGEGT. This CDR3 region has 15 residues.

The chain uses TRBV19 and TRBJ2-1; 9 bases are shared with TRBD1. CDR1 and CDR2 (germline): LNHDA, SQIVND (reference sequence). V dropped 8 bases and J dropped 6; count of bases not matched to a gene: 14. This CDR3 contains 16 residues. The CDR3 DNA follows: TGTGCCAGTCTTTCAACTACAGGGGGCGCTTCCAATGAGCAGTTCTTC. This codes for CASLSTTGGASNEQFF.

This clone was counted only a few times. The chain has TRBV4-1 and TRBJ2-3, with 10 nucleotides matching TRBD2. V was clipped by 0 bases and J by 3 bases; unmatched bases: 9. This CDR3 comprises 18 residues. Germline V gene data show CDR1 as MGHRA and CDR2 as YSYEKL. CDR3 in DNA: TGCGCCAGCAGCCAAGATCTTGAAGCTAGCGGGGGTACAGATACGCAGTATTTT. It encodes CASSQDLEASGGTDTQYF.

CDR3 sequence reads: CASSLEVRGNSPLHF. CDR3 bases: TGTGCCAGCAGCTTAGAGGTCAGGGGAAATTCACCCCTCCACTTT. The chain couples TRBV7-2 to TRBJ1-6; possible D gene TRBD1, 6 bases. The CDR3 consists of 15 residues. Trimming removed 1 base from V and 7 bases from J, with 11 bases in between. Germline V lookup: CDR1 SGHTA, CDR2 FQGNSA.

The V call is TRBV19, the J call TRBJ1-4; perhaps TRBD1 as D (5 bases). Germline assignment: CDR1 LNHDA and CDR2 SQIVND (reference sequence). The CDR3 consists of 13 residues. V gave up 3 bases and J gave up 7 bases, with 9 bases separating them. CDR3 coding DNA: TGTGCCAGTAGTATCGGGGCGGGTGAAAAACTGTTTTTT. This codes for CASSIGAGEKLFF.

This rearrangement joins TRBV18 to TRBJ1-2; tentative D call: TRBD1 (5 bases). Germline V CDR1 and CDR2: KGHSH, LQKENI. The germline V and J ends were trimmed by 3 bases and 8 bases, with 19 bases remaining between them. CDR3 length: 15 amino acids. In DNA form, the CDR3 reads TGTGCCAGCTCACCGACGGGACGGACCACCGGGGGCTACACCTTC. Its protein is CASSPTGRTTGGYTF.

The V call is TRBV30, the J call TRBJ2-3; possibly TRBD2 for D (7 bases). CDR3 length: 13 residues. CDR1 is GTSNPN, CDR2 SVGIG, per germline (reference sequence). V was cut by 8 bases and J by 0 bases, with 12 bases left in between. The CDR3 region is CAGEGGSTDTQYF. CDR3 sequence (DNA): TGTGCCGGTGAGGGGGGGAGCACAGATACGCAGTATTTT.

Only one count was recorded for this clone. The CDR3 loop is CASSFGFGGVRINTGELFF. The CDR3 region has the DNA TGTGCCAGCAGTTTTGGTTTTGGGGGGGTCCGAATCAACACCGGGGAGCTGTTTTTT. The chain couples TRBV28 to TRBJ2-2, with TRBD2 identical over 7 bases. The trim removed 3 bases at V and 2 bases at J, leaving 15 bases unmatched. This CDR3 contains 19 residues. The V gene's germline CDR1 is MDHEN and CDR2 SYDVKM.

This clone showed up just once. Here the CDR3 reads CASRNQGEGGNTIYF. The CDR3, as DNA: TGTGCCAGCAGGAATCAGGGGGAGGGAGGAAACACCATATATTTT. The chain combines TRBV5-4 with TRBJ1-3; 7 bases line up with TRBD1. The CDR3 sequence is 15 residues long. Looked up from germline, CDR1 is SGHNT and CDR2 is YYREEE (reference sequence). V lost 5 bases and J lost 4; bases outside the gene matches: 9.

This sequence joins TRBV23-1 and TRBJ1-3; D unresolved. TRBV23-1 is an ORF, with its function uncertain. The germline V and J ends were trimmed by 0 bases and 0 bases, with 6 bases remaining between them. The CDR3 has 15 residues. The CDR3 bases are TGCGCCAGCAGTCAATCGAGAGGCTCTGGAAACACCATATATTTT. Its translation is CASSQSRGSGNTIYF.

This rearrangement joins TRBV20-1 to TRBJ1-2; D uncertain. The germline gives CDR1 DFQATT, CDR2 SNEGSKA (reference sequence). Deletions cut 3 bases from V and 4 bases from J, with 15 bases between. The CDR3 contains 14 residues. The chain's CDR3 is CSASGTASIYGYTF. The CDR3 DNA sequence: TGCAGTGCTAGTGGTACAGCATCGATCTATGGCTACACCTTC.

The chain is built from TRBV3-1 (or the pseudogene TRBV3-2) and TRBJ1-4; D not certain. CDR1 is LGHDT and CDR2 is YNNKEL in the germline V gene (reference sequence). The length of the CDR3 is 15 residues. V lost 1 base, J lost 8 bases, and 14 bases lay in between. The CDR3 DNA follows: TGTGCCAGCAGCCAAGGTGTGGGGTCGGAGGAAAAACTGTTTTTT. Translating gives CASSQGVGSEEKLFF.

This rearrangement joins TRBV4-1 to TRBJ2-2; 8 bases align to TRBD2. CDR1 and CDR2 from the germline V gene are MGHRA and YSYEKL. Losses at the gene ends were 1 base for V and 4 bases for J; bases not matched to a gene: 14. CDR3 length: 19 residues. The CDR3 region has the DNA TGCGCCAGCAGCCAAGTTCTCCGTCGGCGGGGGGATCTCACCGGGGAGCTGTTTTTT. It specifies CASSQVLRRRGDLTGELFF.

This clone was seen only once. V gene TRBV6-5 combines with J gene TRBJ1-6; 10 positions match TRBD1. Trimming at V came to 4 bases and at J to 8 bases, leaving 8 bases not matched to a gene. The CDR3 is 16 residues long. The germline CDR1 and CDR2 sequences are MNHEY and SVGAGI. CDR3: CASSSRTGGIDSPLHF. The CDR3 nucleotides are TGTGCCAGCAGTTCGCGGACAGGGGGGATCGATTCACCCCTCCACTTT.

This clone was found once. The J gene is TRBJ1-3, the V gene TRBV5-1; D possibly corresponds to TRBD1 (5 bases). The germline V gene has CDR1 SGHRS and CDR2 YFSETQ. The V end lost 6 bases, the J end lost 3 bases, and 16 bases lay between the germline ends. This CDR3 has 15 amino acids. Here the CDR3 reads CASKEGWGLGNTIYF. CDR3 coding DNA: TGCGCCAGCAAAGAGGGGTGGGGACTTGGAAACACCATATATTTT. The entire variable domain, with the rest obtained from reference TRBV5-1 and TRBJ1-3, is as follows: KAGVTQTPRYLIKTRGQQVTLSCSPISGHRSVSWYQQTPGQGLQFLFEYFSETQRNKGNFPGRFSGRQFSNSRSEMNVSTLELGDSALYLCASKEGWGLGNTIYFGEGSWLTVV.

The chain has TRBV4-3 and TRBJ2-7; 7 bases match TRBD1. The CDR3 totals 15 residues. CDR1 and CDR2 from the germline V gene are LGHNA and YSLEER. V shed 2 bases, J shed 0 bases, and the junction held 4 bases outside the gene matches. The CDR3 here is CASSQMGTASYEQYF. In DNA form, the CDR3 reads TGCGCCAGCAGCCAAATGGGGACAGCCTCCTACGAGCAGTACTTC.

The chain joins TRBV20-1 to TRBJ2-5; 9 nucleotides line up with TRBD1. The germline V gene has CDR1 DFQATT and CDR2 SNEGSKA (reference sequence). CDR3 length equals 11 residues. In DNA form, the CDR3 reads TGCAGCGGACAGGGGCAAGAGACCCAGTACTTC. This encodes CSGQGQETQYF.

The chain links TRBV27 to TRBJ1-2; maybe TRBD1 (6 bases). In germline, CDR1 is MNHEY, CDR2 SMNVEV (reference sequence). V was trimmed by 7 bases and J by 4 bases, leaving 19 bases between them. The CDR3 has 15 amino acids. The CDR3 DNA reads as TGTGCCAGCACCCCATTGGGGGGGCGGTTCTATGGCTACACCTTC. As protein: CASTPLGGRFYGYTF.

The chain joins TRBV7-3 to TRBJ1-6; D is undetermined. Per the germline V gene, CDR1 is SGHTA and CDR2 is FQGTGA. The CDR3 sequence is 16 residues long. V lost 2 bases, J lost 3 bases, and 11 bases lay in between. The chain's CDR3 is CASSLRPGIYNSPLHF. In DNA, the CDR3 is TGTGCCAGCAGCTTACGGCCTGGGATCTATAATTCACCCCTCCACTTT.

This chain uses TRBV2 with TRBJ1-5; D possibly corresponds to TRBD1 (5 bases). Per germline, CDR1 SNHLY and CDR2 FYNNEI. V was shortened by 2 bases and J by 0 bases, with 20 bases between the two germline ends. The CDR3 sequence is 19 residues long. CDR3: CASSENRRDGRYSNQPQHF. In nucleotides, the CDR3 is TGTGCCAGCAGTGAAAATCGTAGGGACGGGAGATATAGCAATCAGCCCCAGCATTTT.

The rearrangement joins TRBV10-3 to TRBJ2-1; 8 nucleotides line up with TRBD2. V lost 2 bases, J lost 2 bases, and 5 bases stayed unmatched. This CDR3 comprises 16 residues. Germline CDR1 ENHRY, CDR2 SYGVKD. The chain's CDR3 is CAISETRGVTYNEQFF. CDR3 bases: TGTGCCATCAGTGAGACGCGGGGGGTAACCTACAATGAGCAGTTCTTC.